The 2 T cell receptor beta chains reported below all come from one sample, sequenced in a study of shared T cell receptors in the human thymus. Measured with immunoSEQ multiplex PCR; TCRdb has only the in-frame clones, and not every one. Of hundreds of thousands of clones in the sample, approximately 80% were seen once. This sample was also put to use in a study of human thymus T cells.

Sequencing was carried out using thymocytes. The receptor source for this set is a boy younger than two with a congenital heart defect.

This clone has a handful of counts. The chain recombines TRBV19 with TRBJ1-1; 7 nucleotides agree with TRBD1. Losses at the gene ends were 3 bases for V and 1 base for J; bases not matched to a gene: 8. Germline V CDR1 and CDR2: LNHDA, SQIVND (reference sequence). The CDR3 covers 16 residues. The CDR3 region has the DNA TGTGCCAGTAGTATCCCTTCCGACAGGGAGAACACTGAAGCTTTCTTT. Residues: CASSIPSDRENTEAFF.

The chain has TRBV5-6 and TRBJ2-5; 10 nucleotides line up with TRBD1. Germline lookup yields CDR1 SGHDT and CDR2 YYEEEE. V was clipped by 0 bases and J by 1 base; unmatched bases: 9. The CDR3 contains 18 residues. CDR3 nucleotide sequence: TGTGCCAGCAGCTTGGGGCCCCGGGACAGGGGTCTCCAAGAGACCCAGTACTTC. Translation gives CASSLGPRDRGLQETQYF.